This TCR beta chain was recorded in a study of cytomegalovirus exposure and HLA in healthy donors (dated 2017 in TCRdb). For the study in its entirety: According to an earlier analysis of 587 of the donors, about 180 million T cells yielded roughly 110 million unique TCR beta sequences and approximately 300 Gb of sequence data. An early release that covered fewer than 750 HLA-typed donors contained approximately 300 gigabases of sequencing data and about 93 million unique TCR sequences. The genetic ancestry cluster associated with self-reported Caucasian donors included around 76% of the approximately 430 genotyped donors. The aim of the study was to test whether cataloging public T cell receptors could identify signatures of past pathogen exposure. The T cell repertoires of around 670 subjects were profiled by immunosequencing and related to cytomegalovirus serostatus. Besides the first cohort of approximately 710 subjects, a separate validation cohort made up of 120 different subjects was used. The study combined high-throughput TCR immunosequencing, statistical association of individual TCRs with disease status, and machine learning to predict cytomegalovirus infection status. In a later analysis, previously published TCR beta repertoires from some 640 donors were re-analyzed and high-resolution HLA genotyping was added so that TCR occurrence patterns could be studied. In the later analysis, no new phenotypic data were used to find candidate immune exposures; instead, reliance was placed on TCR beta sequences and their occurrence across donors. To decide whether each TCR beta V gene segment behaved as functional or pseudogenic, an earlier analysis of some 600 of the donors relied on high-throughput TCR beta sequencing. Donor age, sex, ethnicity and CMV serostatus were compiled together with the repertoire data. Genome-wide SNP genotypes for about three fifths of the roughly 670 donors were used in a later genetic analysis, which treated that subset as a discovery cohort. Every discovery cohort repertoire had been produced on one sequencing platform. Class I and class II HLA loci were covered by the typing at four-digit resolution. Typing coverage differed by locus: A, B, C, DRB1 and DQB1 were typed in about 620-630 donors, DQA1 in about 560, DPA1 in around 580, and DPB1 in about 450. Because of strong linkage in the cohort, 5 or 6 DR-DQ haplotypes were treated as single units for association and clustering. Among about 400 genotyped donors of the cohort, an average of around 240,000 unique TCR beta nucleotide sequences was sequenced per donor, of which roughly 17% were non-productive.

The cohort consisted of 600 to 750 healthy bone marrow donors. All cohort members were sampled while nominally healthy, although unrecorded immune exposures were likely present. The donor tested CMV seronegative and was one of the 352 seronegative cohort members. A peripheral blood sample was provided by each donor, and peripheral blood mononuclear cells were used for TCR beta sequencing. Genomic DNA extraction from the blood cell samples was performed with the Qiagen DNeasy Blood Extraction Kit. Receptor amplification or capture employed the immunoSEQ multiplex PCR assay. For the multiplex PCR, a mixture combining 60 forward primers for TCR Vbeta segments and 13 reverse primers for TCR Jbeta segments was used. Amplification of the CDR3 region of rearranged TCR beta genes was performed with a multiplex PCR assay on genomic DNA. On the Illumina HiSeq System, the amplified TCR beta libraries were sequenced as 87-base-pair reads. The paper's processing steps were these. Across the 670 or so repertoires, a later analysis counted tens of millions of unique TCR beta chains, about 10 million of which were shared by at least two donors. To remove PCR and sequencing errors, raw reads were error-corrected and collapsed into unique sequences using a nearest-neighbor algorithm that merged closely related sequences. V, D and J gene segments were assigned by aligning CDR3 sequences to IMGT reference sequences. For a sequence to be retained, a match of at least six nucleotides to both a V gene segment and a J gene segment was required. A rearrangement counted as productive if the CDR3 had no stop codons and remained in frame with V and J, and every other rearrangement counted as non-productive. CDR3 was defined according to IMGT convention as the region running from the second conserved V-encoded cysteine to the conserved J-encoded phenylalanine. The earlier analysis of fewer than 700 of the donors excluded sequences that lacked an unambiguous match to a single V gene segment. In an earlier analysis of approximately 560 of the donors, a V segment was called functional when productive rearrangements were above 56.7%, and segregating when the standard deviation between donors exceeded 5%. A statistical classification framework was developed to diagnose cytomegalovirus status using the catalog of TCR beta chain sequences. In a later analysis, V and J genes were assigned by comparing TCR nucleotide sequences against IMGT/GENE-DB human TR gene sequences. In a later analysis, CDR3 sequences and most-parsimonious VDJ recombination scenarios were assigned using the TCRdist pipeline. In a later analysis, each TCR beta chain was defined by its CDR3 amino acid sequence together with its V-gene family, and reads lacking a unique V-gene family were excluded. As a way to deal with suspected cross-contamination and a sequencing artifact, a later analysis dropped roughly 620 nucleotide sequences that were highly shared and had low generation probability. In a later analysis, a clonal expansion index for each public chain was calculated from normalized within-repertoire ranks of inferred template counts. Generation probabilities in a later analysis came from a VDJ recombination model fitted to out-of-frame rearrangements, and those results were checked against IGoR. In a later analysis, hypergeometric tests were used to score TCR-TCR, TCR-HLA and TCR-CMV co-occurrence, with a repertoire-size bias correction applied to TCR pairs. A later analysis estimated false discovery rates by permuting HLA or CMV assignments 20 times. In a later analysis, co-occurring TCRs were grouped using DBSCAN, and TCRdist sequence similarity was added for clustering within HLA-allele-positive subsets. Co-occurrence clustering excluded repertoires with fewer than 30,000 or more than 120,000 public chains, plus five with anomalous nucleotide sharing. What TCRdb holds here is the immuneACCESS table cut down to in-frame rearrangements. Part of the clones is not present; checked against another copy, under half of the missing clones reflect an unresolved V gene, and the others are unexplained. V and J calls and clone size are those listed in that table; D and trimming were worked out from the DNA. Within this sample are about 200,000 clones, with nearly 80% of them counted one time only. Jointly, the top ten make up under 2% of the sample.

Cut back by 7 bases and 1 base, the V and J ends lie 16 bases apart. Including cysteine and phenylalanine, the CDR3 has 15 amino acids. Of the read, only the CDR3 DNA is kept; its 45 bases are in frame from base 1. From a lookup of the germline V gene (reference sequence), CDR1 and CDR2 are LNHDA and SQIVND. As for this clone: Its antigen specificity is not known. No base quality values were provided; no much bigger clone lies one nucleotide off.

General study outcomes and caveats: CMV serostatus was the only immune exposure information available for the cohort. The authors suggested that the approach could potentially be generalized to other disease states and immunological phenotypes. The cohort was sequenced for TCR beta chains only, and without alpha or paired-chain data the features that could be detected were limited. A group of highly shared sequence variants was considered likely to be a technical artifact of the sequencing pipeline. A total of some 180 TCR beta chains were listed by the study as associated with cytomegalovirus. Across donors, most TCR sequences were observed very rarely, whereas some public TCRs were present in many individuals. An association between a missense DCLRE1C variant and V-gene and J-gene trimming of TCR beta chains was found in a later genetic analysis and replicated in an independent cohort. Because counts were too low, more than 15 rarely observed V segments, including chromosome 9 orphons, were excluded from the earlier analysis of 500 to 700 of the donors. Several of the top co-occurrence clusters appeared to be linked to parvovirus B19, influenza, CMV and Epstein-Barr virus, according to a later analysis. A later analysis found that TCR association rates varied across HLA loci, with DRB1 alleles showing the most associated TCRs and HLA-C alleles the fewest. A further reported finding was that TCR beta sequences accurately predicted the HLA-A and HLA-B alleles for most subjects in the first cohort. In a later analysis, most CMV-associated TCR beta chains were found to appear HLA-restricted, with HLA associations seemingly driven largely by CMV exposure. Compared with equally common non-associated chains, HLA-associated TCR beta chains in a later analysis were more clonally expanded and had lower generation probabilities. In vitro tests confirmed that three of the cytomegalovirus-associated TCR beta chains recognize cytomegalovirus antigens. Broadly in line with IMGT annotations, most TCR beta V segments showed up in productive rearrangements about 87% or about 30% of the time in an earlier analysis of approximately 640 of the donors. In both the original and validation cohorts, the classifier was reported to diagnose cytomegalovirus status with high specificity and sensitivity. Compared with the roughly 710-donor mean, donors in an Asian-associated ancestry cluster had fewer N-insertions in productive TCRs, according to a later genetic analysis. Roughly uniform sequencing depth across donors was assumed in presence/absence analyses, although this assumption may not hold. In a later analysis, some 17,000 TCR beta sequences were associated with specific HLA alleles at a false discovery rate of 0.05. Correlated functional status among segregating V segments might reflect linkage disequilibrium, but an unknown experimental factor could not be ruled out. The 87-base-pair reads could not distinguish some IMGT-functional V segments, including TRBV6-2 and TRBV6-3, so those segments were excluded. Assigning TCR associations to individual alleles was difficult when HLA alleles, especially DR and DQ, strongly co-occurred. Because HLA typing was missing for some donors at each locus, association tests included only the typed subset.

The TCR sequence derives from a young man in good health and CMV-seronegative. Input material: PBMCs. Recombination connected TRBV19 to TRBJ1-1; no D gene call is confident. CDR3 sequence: CASKVKVTPNTEAFF. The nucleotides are TGTGCCAGTAAGGTAAAGGTGACACCGAACACTGAAGCTTTCTTT.